This T cell receptor beta chain was sequenced in a study of CD8 T cells in Susac syndrome. Whole-study context: Among sequenced Susac syndrome patients, six had active disease and under ten were in remission. Treatment at blood withdrawal was none, corticosteroids, or intravenous immunoglobulin alone in Susac syndrome patients.

Negative isolation yielded CD4+ and CD8+ T cells, and FACS enriched TEMRA cells. The CDR3 loop spans 17 amino acids. V lost 2 bases and J lost 2, with 17 bases in between. Germline lookup yields CDR1 MGHRA and CDR2 YSYEKL. The RNA input was about 0.5 to 1 ug, and it was reverse transcribed with random hexamers. immunoSEQ multiplex PCR amplified TCR beta CDR3 across 54 Vbeta, 13 Jbeta. MiXCR, applied by TCRdb to the immunoSEQ multiplex PCR reads, yields one record per CDR3 protein. This table has about 100,000 distinct CDR3 sequences, about 96% appearing once. The J gene is TRBJ2-3, the V gene TRBV4-1, with D perhaps TRBD2 (6 bases). Sequenced material: CD8+ T cells from PBMCs. The source of this sequence is a human donor with Susac syndrome. In nucleotides, the CDR3 is TGCGCCAGCAGCCAAAGAACTAGCTTCCTATCCACAGATACGCAGTATTTT. This codes for CASSQRTSFLSTDTQYF.